Listed below are T cell receptor beta chains from one sample, sequenced in a study of blood T cell repertoires in COVID-19. Clones were sequenced by immunoSEQ multiplex PCR, and TCRdb holds only the in-frame ones, with some missing. The table records roughly 500,000 clones, 80% to 90% of them present only once. Input material: peripheral blood. The receptors here all came from a human donor in a cohort sampled during active COVID-19. Each CDR3 is given with its conserved first and last residue. A D gene is named only where the DNA matches it firmly. The size entry is marked missing in some rows and otherwise reads once, few, many or a size class.

j_gene,d_gene,abundance,v_gene,CDR3aa,CDR3nt
TRBJ2-5,TRBD1,-,TRBV6-2/TRBV6-3,CASSVNRGTETQYF,TGTGCCAGCAGTGTAAACAGGGGAACAGAGACCCAGTACTTC
TRBJ1-1,TRBD1,-,TRBV6-5,CASRIQGAYTEAFF,TGTGCCAGCAGGATACAGGGGGCCTACACTGAAGCTTTCTTT
TRBJ2-1,TRBD2,many,TRBV4-2,CASSQETAGARNEQFF,TGTGCCAGCAGCCAAGAGACTGCGGGAGCACGCAATGAGCAGTTCTTC
TRBJ1-2,-,-,TRBV19,CASSPTGIANYGYTF,TGTGCCAGTAGTCCGACAGGTATAGCTAACTATGGCTACACCTTC
TRBJ1-5,-,-,TRBV4-1,CASSLGSNQPQHF,TGCGCCAGCAGCCTCGGGAGTAATCAGCCCCAGCATTTT
TRBJ1-2,TRBD1,once,TRBV6-5,CASSYSVTGVGGYTF,TGTGCCAGCAGTTACTCCGTGACAGGGGTTGGAGGCTACACCTTC
TRBJ2-7,TRBD2,-,TRBV18,CASSPAGLAGGEQYF,TGTGCCAGCTCACCAGCGGGACTAGCGGGAGGCGAGCAGTACTTC
TRBJ1-2,-,-,TRBV12-3/TRBV12-4,CASSVQGYGYTF,TGTGCCAGCAGTGTACAGGGTTATGGCTACACCTTC
TRBJ1-6,-,-,TRBV11-1,CASRTFNSPLHF,TGTGCCAGCAGGACATTCAATTCACCCCTCCACTTT
TRBJ1-2,-,-,TRBV29-1,CSDGAEEGYGYTF,TGCAGCGACGGAGCTGAGGAGGGCTATGGCTACACCTTC
TRBJ2-2,TRBD2,-,TRBV5-1,CASSSRGSGSAGELFF,TGCGCCAGCAGCTCTCGGGGGAGCGGGAGTGCCGGGGAGCTGTTTTTT
TRBJ1-1,TRBD1,-,TRBV27,CASSRTGVNTEAFF,TGTGCCAGCAGTCGGACAGGGGTGAACACTGAAGCTTTCTTT
TRBJ2-2,-,-,TRBV7-2,CASSLGAGVQYTGELFF,TGTGCCAGCAGCTTAGGAGCAGGGGTCCAATACACCGGGGAGCTGTTTTTT
TRBJ2-7,-,-,TRBV19,CASSMGRGNEQYF,TGTGCCAGTAGTATGGGAAGGGGTAACGAGCAGTACTTC